Listed below are T cell receptor beta chains from one sample, sequenced in a study of shared clonotypes between healthy human individuals. TCRdb's copy holds only in-frame clones and misses some; the assay was immunoSEQ multiplex PCR. The table includes approximately 700,000 clones, around three quarters detected once. Sequenced material: memory CD4+ T cells sorted from blood. These receptors all come from a woman in her 30s in good health. Each CDR3 is given with its conserved first and last residue. D genes are given only for firm matches. Some rows have no size entry. The others give once, few or many, or a class for an expanded clone.

d_gene	v_gene	len	abundance	j_gene	CDR3nt	CDR3aa
TRBD2	TRBV28	15	.	TRBJ2-1	TGTGCCAGCAGTTTTTTAGCGGGAGTAGGCAATGAGCAGTTCTTC	CASSFLAGVGNEQFF
.	TRBV2	13	.	TRBJ2-1	TGTGCCAGCAGTGAAGGGCGGGACCTCCGGCAGTTCTTC	CASSEGRDLRQFF
TRBD2	TRBV19	15	.	TRBJ2-1	TGTGCCAGTAGTCGGGCGGGAGGGTCCCCCAATGAGCAGTTCTTC	CASSRAGGSPNEQFF
.	TRBV19	13	.	TRBJ2-5	TGTGCCACCGGGAGTAGCGAGCAAGAGACCCAGTACTTC	CATGSSEQETQYF
.	TRBV5-1	15	.	TRBJ1-5	TGCGCCAGCAGCTTGGGGGATGGGGGGAATCAGCCCCAGCATTTT	CASSLGDGGNQPQHF
.	TRBV30	11	.	TRBJ1-4	TGTGCCTGGAGTAAGCGGGAAAAACTGTTTTTT	CAWSKREKLFF
.	TRBV6-6	15	.	TRBJ2-3	TGTGCCAGCAGTTATTATTGGGGGACGAGAGATACGCAGTATTTT	CASSYYWGTRDTQYF
.	TRBV18	14	.	TRBJ2-5	TGTGCCAGCTCACCACCGTGGGGACAAGAGACCCAGTACTTC	CASSPPWGQETQYF
.	TRBV11-3	15	.	TRBJ1-5	TGTGCCAGCAGCTTAGGACAGAATAGCAATCAGCCCCAGCATTTT	CASSLGQNSNQPQHF
.	TRBV2	13	.	TRBJ2-3	TGTGCCAGCAGGCTAGGTGGAGGATATACGCAGTATTTT	CASRLGGGYTQYF
.	TRBV28	14	once	TRBJ1-1	TGTGCCAGCAGTTTAATCCCACAACAGAATGAAGCTTTCTTT	CASSLIPQQNEAFF
TRBD2	TRBV19	15	.	TRBJ2-1	TGTGCCAGTAGTATTCCTAGCGGGAGTAGGGATGAGCAGTTCTTC	CASSIPSGSRDEQFF
.	TRBV18	15	.	TRBJ2-5	TGTGCCAGCTCATCATACACAGGACCGAAAGAGACCCAGTACTTC	CASSSYTGPKETQYF
.	TRBV29-1	12	.	TRBJ2-1	TGCAGCGTTGAAGGACTCACCAATGAGCAGTTCTTC	CSVEGLTNEQFF
.	TRBV10-2	12	once	TRBJ2-2	TGCGCCAGCAGTGAACTCGCCGGGGAGCTGTTTTTT	CASSELAGELFF
TRBD2	TRBV10-1	16	.	TRBJ2-1	TGCGCCAGCAGTGCCTTCACTAGCGACTCCTACAATGAGCAGTTCTTC	CASSAFTSDSYNEQFF
.	TRBV25-1	16	once	TRBJ2-7	TGTGCCAGCAGTGCAACACCCCGACAGGGAGGTTACGAGCAGTACTTC	CASSATPRQGGYEQYF
.	TRBV5-6	16	.	TRBJ1-1	TGTGCCAGCAGCTTGGTATCCGGGACGGACGTCCGTGAAGCTTTCTTT	CASSLVSGTDVREAFF
TRBD2	TRBV5-1	14	.	TRBJ2-5	TGCGCCAGCGGCCTAGTTAGCGGGAGTGAGACCCAGTACTTC	CASGLVSGSETQYF
.	TRBV6-6	14	.	TRBJ1-1	TGTGCCAGCAGAAAGGGCCGGGGGAACACTGAAGCTTTCTTT	CASRKGRGNTEAFF
.	TRBV2	11	.	TRBJ1-1	TGTGCCAGCAGTGTACGGGATGAAGCTTTCTTT	CASSVRDEAFF
.	TRBV7-2	12	.	TRBJ2-3	TGTGCCAGCAGCTCCACCCGGCATACGCAGTATTTT	CASSSTRHTQYF
TRBD1	TRBV2	14	.	TRBJ2-7	TGTGCCAGCAAGTTCGGGGACAGCTCCTACGAGCAGTACTTC	CASKFGDSSYEQYF
TRBD1	TRBV7-6	18	.	TRBJ2-7	TGTGCCAGCAGCACCGAACAGGGGGGCGCGGGGACTGTCTACGAGCAGTACTTC	CASSTEQGGAGTVYEQYF
TRBD1	TRBV10-3	18	.	TRBJ1-4	TGTGCCATCAGTGAGTCTCAAACCCCGACAGGGAAACTAGTAAAACTGTTTTTT	CAISESQTPTGKLVKLFF
TRBD2	TRBV18	15	few	TRBJ2-3	TGTGCCAGCTCACCATCACTAGCGGGCACAGATACGCAGTATTTT	CASSPSLAGTDTQYF
.	TRBV29-1	12	once	TRBJ2-1	TGCAGCGTTGCAGAGCAGTCTAATGAGCAGTTCTTC	CSVAEQSNEQFF
.	TRBV7-2	14	.	TRBJ2-7	TGTGCCAGCAGCTTAGTTAAGAGCTCCTACGAGCAGTACTTC	CASSLVKSSYEQYF
TRBD2	TRBV18	16	.	TRBJ2-1	TGTGCCAGCTCAAGAAGTGGGACTAGCGGTCTAACTGAGCAGTTCTTC	CASSRSGTSGLTEQFF
TRBD1	TRBV5-1	16	.	TRBJ1-2	TGCGCCAGCAGTTCCGGGACAGGGGTAGTGTGGTACGGCTACACCTTC	CASSSGTGVVWYGYTF
.	TRBV19	15	.	TRBJ1-5	TGTGCCAGCAGTAGCAGGGGCGGAATCAATCAGCCCCAGCATTTT	CASSSRGGINQPQHF
.	TRBV4-1	16	.	TRBJ2-1	TGCGCCAGCAGCCAGCTATTATGGGGCTCCTACAATGAGCAGTTCTTC	CASSQLLWGSYNEQFF
.	TRBV2	14	.	TRBJ1-1	TGTGCCAGCAGTGGTATCTTAGGGGACACTGAAGCTTTCTTT	CASSGILGDTEAFF
.	TRBV6-4	13	.	TRBJ2-1	TGTGCCAGCAGTGGTGCCGAAGGGAATGAGCAGTTCTTC	CASSGAEGNEQFF
.	TRBV6-6	15	few	TRBJ2-2	TGTGCCAGCAGTTACCCGGGCCACAACACCGGGGAGCTGTTTTTT	CASSYPGHNTGELFF
.	TRBV5-4	14	.	TRBJ2-7	TGTGCCAGCAGCCCGCCCGATGTCTCCTACGAGCAGTACTTC	CASSPPDVSYEQYF
.	TRBV18	13	.	TRBJ1-3	TGTGCCAGCTCACCGGCAGGGGAGGACACCATATATTTT	CASSPAGEDTIYF
.	TRBV6-1	15	.	TRBJ2-2	TGTGCCAGCAGCGGGCAAACGTCGGTCACCGGGGAGCTGTTTTTT	CASSGQTSVTGELFF
TRBD2	TRBV30	15	.	TRBJ2-3	TGTGCCTGGGGTGTAGCGGGAGCCCGCACAGATACGCAGTATTTT	CAWGVAGARTDTQYF
TRBD2	TRBV10-2	15	.	TRBJ2-2	TGCGCCAGCGGTGGAGTAGCGGGAGGTGCCGGGGAGCTGTTTTTT	CASGGVAGGAGELFF
.	TRBV29-1	12	.	TRBJ2-7	TGCAGCGTTGAAAGGGACTCCTACGAGCAGTACTTC	CSVERDSYEQYF
.	TRBV4-1	16	.	TRBJ2-2	TGCGCCAGCAGCATTGCGGGGTCCTGGGACACCGGGGAGCTGTTTTTT	CASSIAGSWDTGELFF
TRBD1	TRBV11-2	15	.	TRBJ2-1	TGTGCCAGCAGCTCGGGACAGGGCTCCTACAATGAGCAGTTCTTC	CASSSGQGSYNEQFF
.	TRBV11-2	12	.	TRBJ2-1	TGTGCCAGCAGCTTCGATGAGTCCACCCAGTTCTTC	CASSFDESTQFF
.	TRBV18	14	.	TRBJ2-1	TGTGCCAGCTCACCACTTTCGGGGGACAATGAGCAGTTCTTC	CASSPLSGDNEQFF
.	TRBV7-9	14	few	TRBJ1-1	TGTGCCAGCAGCTTCGAGCTCATGAACACTGAAGCTTTCTTT	CASSFELMNTEAFF
TRBD1	TRBV19	14	.	TRBJ2-2	TGTGCCAGTAGTATGCAGGGGGCCGCCGGGGAGCTGTTTTTT	CASSMQGAAGELFF
.	TRBV11-2	13	.	TRBJ1-2	TGTGCCAGCAGCTTAGGACAGGTCTATGGCTACACCTTC	CASSLGQVYGYTF
.	TRBV18	14	once	TRBJ1-1	TGTGCCAGCTCACCTCGTCGGGGGGGCACTGAAGCTTTCTTT	CASSPRRGGTEAFF
.	TRBV27	13	.	TRBJ1-1	TGTGCCAGCAGTATCCAGGGGCCCACTGAAGCTTTCTTT	CASSIQGPTEAFF
.	TRBV9	14	.	TRBJ2-3	TGTGCCAGCAGCGTAGTCCCTAGCACAGATACGCAGTATTTT	CASSVVPSTDTQYF
TRBD2	TRBV27	15	.	TRBJ2-1	TGTGCCAGCAGCCTCGGGACTAGCGGGAGAGGTGAGCAGTTCTTC	CASSLGTSGRGEQFF
.	TRBV30	12	.	TRBJ2-7	TGTGCCTGGGGTGGGGGCCGGTACGAGCAGTACTTC	CAWGGGRYEQYF
TRBD2	TRBV14	16	once	TRBJ2-1	TGTGCCAGCAGCCAAGGCTTACTAGCGGGAGTTCGCGAGCAGTTCTTC	CASSQGLLAGVREQFF
.	TRBV19	18	few	TRBJ1-2	TGTGCCAGTAGTACCCGGGATTTTAGCGGGATCCCCCACTATGGCTACACCTTC	CASSTRDFSGIPHYGYTF
TRBD2	TRBV10-2	14	few	TRBJ2-7	TGCGCCAGCAGTTCCCTTGCGGGGGCCTACGAGCAGTACTTC	CASSSLAGAYEQYF
.	TRBV25-1	14	once	TRBJ2-2	TGTGCCAGCACCGTAGCGCCGAACACCGGGGAGCTGTTTTTT	CASTVAPNTGELFF
.	TRBV5-1	18	few	TRBJ1-6	TGCGCCAGCAGCCCGTCGGAGCGTCAGAAAACGGGTAATTCACCCCTCCACTTT	CASSPSERQKTGNSPLHF